This T cell receptor beta chain emerged from a study of cytomegalovirus exposure and HLA in healthy donors. Germline CDR1 reads MDHEN; CDR2 reads SYDVKM. The CDR3 covers 14 residues. Deletions cut 3 bases from V and 4 bases from J, with 12 bases between. 13 Jbeta primers and 60 Vbeta primers were used for the PCR. Repertoires were generated with immunoSEQ multiplex PCR, while TCRdb's copy carries only in-frame clones and drops some. Among roughly 71,000 clones listed, around four fifths were seen once. Study observations and caveats: In a later analysis, TCR association rates varied by HLA locus: DRB1 most, HLA-C fewest. In an earlier analysis, most TCR beta V segments were productive about 87% or about 30% of the time. In a later analysis, a genetic analysis reported fewer productive-TCR N-insertions in an Asian-associated ancestry cluster than the cohort average.

This clone appeared a single time. Its target is not known. Sequencing was performed on PBMCs. This receptor was obtained from a girl aged 10 to 17 in good health and CMV-seropositive. The gene calls are TRBV28 and TRBJ1-2; unclear D gene. For the CDR3, the DNA is TGTGCCAGCAGTTTGACCCGGGCGGGCTATGGCTACACCTTC. This encodes CASSLTRAGYGYTF.